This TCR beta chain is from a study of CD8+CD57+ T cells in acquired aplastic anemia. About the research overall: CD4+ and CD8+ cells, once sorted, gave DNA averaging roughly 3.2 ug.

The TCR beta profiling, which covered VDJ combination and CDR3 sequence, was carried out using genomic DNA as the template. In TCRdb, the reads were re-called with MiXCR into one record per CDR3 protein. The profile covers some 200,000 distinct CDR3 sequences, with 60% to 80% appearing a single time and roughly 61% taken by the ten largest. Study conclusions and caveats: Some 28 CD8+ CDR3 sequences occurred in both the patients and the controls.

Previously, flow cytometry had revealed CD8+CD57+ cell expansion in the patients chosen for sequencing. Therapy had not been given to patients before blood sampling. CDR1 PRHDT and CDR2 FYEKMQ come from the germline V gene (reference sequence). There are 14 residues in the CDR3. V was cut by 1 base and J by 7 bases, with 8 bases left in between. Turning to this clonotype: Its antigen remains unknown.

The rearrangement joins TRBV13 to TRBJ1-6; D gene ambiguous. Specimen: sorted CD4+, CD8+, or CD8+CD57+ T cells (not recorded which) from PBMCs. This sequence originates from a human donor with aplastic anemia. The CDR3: CASSLVAENSPLHF. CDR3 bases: TGTGCCAGCAGCTTAGTCGCAGAGAATTCACCCCTCCACTTT.